The 17 T cell receptor beta chains presented below share a single source sample, sequenced in a study of cytomegalovirus exposure and HLA in healthy donors. Amplification used 60 Vbeta primers and 13 Jbeta primers. Sequencing used immunoSEQ multiplex PCR; TCRdb keeps in-frame clones, though not all of them. Of some 150,000 clones listed, approximately 80% are singletons. The sample taken for sequencing was PBMCs. The receptors originated from a man aged 25-40 years in good health and CMV-seronegative.

V and J are TRBV7-9 and TRBJ2-1; 9 positions match TRBD1. The V gene's germline CDR1 is SEHNR and CDR2 FQNEAQ (reference sequence). Trimming cost V 4 bases and J 9 bases; bases outside gene matches: 10. The CDR3 totals 15 residues. CDR3 nucleotide sequence: TGTGCCAGCAGCTCCTGGACAGGGGCGACAGGTGAGCAGTTCTTC. Its translation is CASSSWTGATGEQFF. The whole variable domain, remainder taken from reference TRBV7-9 and TRBJ2-1, is DTGVSQNPRHKITKRGQNVTFRCDPISEHNRLYWYRQTLGQGPEFLTYFQNEAQLEKSRLLSDRFSAERPKGSFSTLEIQRTEQGDSAMYLCASSSWTGATGEQFFGPGTRLTVL.

The V gene is TRBV15, the J gene TRBJ1-2; 8 nucleotides align to TRBD1. The CDR3 spans 17 residues. V shed 0 bases and J 4 bases; nucleotides not matched to a gene: 10. In germline, CDR1 is LNHNV, CDR2 YYDKDF (reference sequence). CDR3 nucleotides: TGTGCCACCAGCAGAGATATGGTGGACAGGGCCCGCTATGGCTACACCTTC. The encoded protein is CATSRDMVDRARYGYTF.

The genes are TRBV30 and TRBJ2-2, with TRBD2 matching over 8 bases. Trimming took 3 bases from V and 7 from J; bases not matched to a gene: 4. Germline V CDR1 and CDR2: GTSNPN, SVGIG (reference sequence). The CDR3 contains 13 residues. The CDR3 nucleotides read TGTGCCTGGAGCGGGGGGGCAGTCGGGGAGCTGTTTTTT. It is translated as CAWSGGAVGELFF.

V and J are TRBV29-1 and TRBJ2-1, with 10 nucleotides matching TRBD1. Germline CDR1 is SQVTM and CDR2 is ANQGSEA. The CDR3 is made up of 14 amino acids. Trimming took 7 bases from V and 4 from J; bases not matched to a gene: 7. The CDR3 DNA reads as TGCAGCGCCAACCTGGGACAGGGGTACAATGAGCAGTTCTTC. As protein: CSANLGQGYNEQFF.

The chain uses TRBV10-2 and TRBJ1-2; 9 bases line up with TRBD1. CDR1 is WSHSY, CDR2 SAAADI, per germline. The V gene end was trimmed by 11 bases and the J gene end by 1 base; junction bases not matched to a gene: 11. The CDR3 spans 15 residues. CDR3 sequence reads: CACVSRDRDNYGYTF. In DNA form, the CDR3 reads TGCGCCTGCGTATCCCGGGACAGGGATAACTATGGCTACACCTTC.

V usage is TRBV29-1 and J usage is TRBJ1-2, with a tentative D call TRBD1 (5 bases). The CDR3 is made up of 11 amino acids. The germline V and J ends were trimmed by 6 bases and 5 bases, with 10 bases remaining between them. Per the germline V gene, CDR1 is SQVTM and CDR2 is ANQGSEA. In nucleotides, the CDR3 is TGCAGCGTGACAGCACAATATGGCTACACCTTC. Translated: CSVTAQYGYTF.

The rearrangement joins TRBV11-2 to TRBJ2-2; D perhaps matches TRBD1 (6 bases). Trimming shortened V by 2 bases and J by 5 bases, and 15 bases separated the two germline ends. The CDR3 contains 16 residues. Germline CDR1 reads SGHAT; CDR2 reads FQNNGV. CDR3 DNA: TGTGCCAGCAGCTTAATGGCAGGGGATAGGACCGGGGAGCTGTTTTTT. Amino acid sequence: CASSLMAGDRTGELFF.

There are a few counts of this clone. This chain uses TRBV6-5 with TRBJ1-1; no firm D call. Trimming removed 5 bases at V and 1 base at J, with 14 bases between. The CDR3 totals 15 residues. Germline CDR1 reads MNHEY; CDR2 reads SVGAGI. CDR3 in DNA: TGTGCCAGCAGTCTATTCTCAATCACGAACACTGAAGCTTTCTTT. As protein: CASSLFSITNTEAFF.

The genes are TRBV28 and TRBJ1-5, with D unclear. V lost 4 bases and J lost 6, with 10 bases in between. The CDR3 runs 13 residues. The germline V gene encodes CDR1 MDHEN and CDR2 SYDVKM. The CDR3: CASSWEGGQPQHF. CDR3 nucleotide sequence: TGTGCCAGCAGTTGGGAGGGAGGTCAGCCCCAGCATTTT.

The V gene is TRBV6-6, the J gene TRBJ2-2; D might be TRBD1 (6 bases). The V gene's germline CDR1 is MNHNY and CDR2 SVGAGI (reference sequence). This CDR3 contains 13 residues. Trimming left V 7 bases short and J 1 base short, with 7 bases between. In DNA, the CDR3 is TGTGCCAGCACACAGGGGAACACCGGGGAGCTGTTTTTT. Its protein product is CASTQGNTGELFF.

This chain connects TRBV5-1 to TRBJ2-2, with 7 positions matching TRBD1. Germline V gene lookup returns CDR1 SGHRS and CDR2 YFSETQ. This CDR3 contains 14 residues. Trimming at V came to 4 bases and at J to 5 bases, leaving 5 bases not matched to a gene. Here the CDR3 DNA reads TGCGCCAGCAGCCAACAACAGGGGACCGGGGAGCTGTTTTTT. Translation gives CASSQQQGTGELFF.

The rearrangement links TRBV6-5 to TRBJ1-1, with 7 bases matching TRBD1. The germline V gene encodes CDR1 MNHEY and CDR2 SVGAGI. There are 13 residues in the CDR3. The ends lost 6 bases at V and 5 bases at J; junction bases unmatched: 6. This chain's CDR3 is CASRTGARTEAFF. Here the CDR3 DNA reads TGTGCCAGCAGAACAGGGGCTCGGACTGAAGCTTTCTTT.

V is TRBV6-1 and J is TRBJ2-6; 9 bases line up with TRBD1. The germline V gene has CDR1 MNHNS and CDR2 SASEGT. CDR3 length equals 15 residues. V gave up 7 bases and J gave up 1 base; unmatched junction bases: 2. CDR3 amino acids: CASNGQGSGANVLTF. CDR3 nucleotides: TGTGCCAGCAACGGACAGGGGTCTGGGGCCAACGTCCTGACTTTC.

The V gene is TRBV30, the J gene TRBJ2-7; 7 bases are a match to TRBD1. Germline loops: CDR1 GTSNPN, CDR2 SVGIG (reference sequence). The CDR3 consists of 14 residues. V lost 3 bases and J lost 2; bases outside the gene matches: 7. CDR3 bases: TGTGCCTGGAGGGTGAGACAGGGAACCTACGAGCAGTACTTC. Translating gives CAWRVRQGTYEQYF. The whole variable domain, remainder taken from reference TRBV30 and TRBJ2-7, is SQTIHQWPATLVQPVGSPLSLECTVEGTSNPNLYWYRQAAGRGLQLLFYSVGIGQISSEVPQNLSASRPQDRQFILSSKKLLLSDSGFYLCAWRVRQGTYEQYFGPGTRLTVT.

The chain carries TRBV27 and TRBJ1-2; D might be TRBD1 (5 bases). This CDR3 is 13 amino acids long. V was clipped by 4 bases and J by 2 bases, with 8 bases between them. CDR1 is MNHEY, CDR2 SMNVEV, per germline (reference sequence). This CDR3 reads CASSYRGNYGYTF. The CDR3 DNA is TGTGCCAGCAGTTACCGGGGGAACTATGGCTACACCTTC.

The chain is built from TRBV5-1 and TRBJ2-7; TRBD2 matches 10 bases. The length of the CDR3 is 20 residues. Germline lookup yields CDR1 SGHRS and CDR2 YFSETQ. V lost 0 bases to trimming and J lost 7 bases; unmatched junction nucleotides: 22. The DNA of the CDR3 is TGCGCCAGCAGCTTGGCACCTGGCCGGGGGCTAGCGGGAGTTCGTCGAGAGCAGTACTTC. Protein product: CASSLAPGRGLAGVRREQYF.

This sequence joins TRBV2 and TRBJ2-1, with 7 bases matching TRBD1. Trimming cost V 7 bases and J 13 bases; bases outside gene matches: 10. The CDR3 is 12 residues long. Germline V lookup: CDR1 SNHLY, CDR2 FYNNEI. The CDR3 here is CASTKPRDSQFF. The CDR3 nucleotides read TGTGCCAGCACCAAACCCCGGGACAGCCAGTTCTTC.